Following are 4 T cell receptor beta chains from one sample sequenced in a study of T-cell memory formation after mild COVID-19. Each CDR3 protein gets one entry after TCRdb re-called the 5' RACE reads with MiXCR. The sample consists of under 450,000 distinct CDR3 sequences, around a quarter of them appearing once. Material for sequencing was PBMCs or a T cell subset sorted from them (not recorded which). The receptors originated from an adult woman who had mild COVID-19 (a few samples of this study predate the infection). Cell type and time point are not known.

This clonotype has a handful of counts. The V gene is TRBV7-2, the J gene TRBJ2-7; TRBD1 matches 7 bases. From germline, CDR1 is SGHTA and CDR2 FQGNSA. V was pared by 1 base and J by 3 bases, with 9 bases of the junction left unmatched. The CDR3 loop spans 16 amino acids. The CDR3, as DNA: TGTGCCAGCAGCTTAGGTATGCGACAGGGCGACTACGAGCAGTACTTC. It codes for CASSLGMRQGDYEQYF.

This clonotype was observed a handful of times. This chain joins TRBV5-6 and TRBJ1-2; 9 bases align to TRBD1. J gave up 11 bases and V 4 bases, and 9 bases lay outside the gene matches. This CDR3 has 13 amino acids. Germline V gene lookup returns CDR1 SGHDT and CDR2 YYEEEE. The CDR3 loop reads CASSPGTGSWYTF. The CDR3 nucleotides are TGTGCCAGCAGCCCCGGGACAGGGTCTTGGTACACCTTC.

There are a few counts of this clonotype. The V gene is TRBV7-9, the J gene TRBJ2-1, with 10 bases lining up with TRBD1. The CDR3 totals 15 residues. CDR1 is SEHNR, CDR2 FQNEAQ, per germline (reference sequence). After removal of 5 bases from V and 8 bases from J, the junction contained 9 bases not matched to a gene. DNA of the CDR3: TGTGCCAGCAGCAAGACAGGGGGCAGGATCGATGAGCAGTTCTTC. Translated, it gives CASSKTGGRIDEQFF.

The J gene is TRBJ2-7, the V gene TRBV9, with 9 bases fitting TRBD2. CDR1 and CDR2 (germline): SGDLS, YYNGEE. Unmatched junction bases numbered 6, after V lost 0 bases and J lost 5 bases. This CDR3 spans 15 amino acids. The CDR3 is CASSVEGSGSDEQYF. CDR3 DNA sequence: TGTGCCAGCAGCGTAGAGGGTAGCGGGAGTGACGAGCAGTACTTC.